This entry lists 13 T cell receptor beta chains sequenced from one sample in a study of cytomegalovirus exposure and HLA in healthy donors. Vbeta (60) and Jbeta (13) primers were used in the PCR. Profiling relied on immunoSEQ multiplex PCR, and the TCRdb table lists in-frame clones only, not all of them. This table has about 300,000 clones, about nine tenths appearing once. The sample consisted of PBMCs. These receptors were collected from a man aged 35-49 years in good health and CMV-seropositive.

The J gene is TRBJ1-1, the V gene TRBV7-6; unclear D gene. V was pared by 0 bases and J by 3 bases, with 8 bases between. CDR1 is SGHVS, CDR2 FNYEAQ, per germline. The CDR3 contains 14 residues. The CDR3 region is CASSLAETDTEAFF. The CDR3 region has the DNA TGTGCCAGCAGCTTAGCGGAGACCGACACTGAAGCTTTCTTT.

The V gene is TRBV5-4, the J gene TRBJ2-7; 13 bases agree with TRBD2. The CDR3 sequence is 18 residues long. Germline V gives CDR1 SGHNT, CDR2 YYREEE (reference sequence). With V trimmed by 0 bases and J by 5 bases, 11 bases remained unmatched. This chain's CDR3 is CASSLGHTGLAGLNEQYF. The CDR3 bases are TGTGCCAGCAGCTTGGGACATACGGGACTAGCGGGACTCAACGAGCAGTACTTC.

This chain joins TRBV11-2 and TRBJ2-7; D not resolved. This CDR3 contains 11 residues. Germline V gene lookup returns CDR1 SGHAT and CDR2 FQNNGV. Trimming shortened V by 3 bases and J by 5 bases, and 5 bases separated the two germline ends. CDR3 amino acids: CASSFRDEQYF. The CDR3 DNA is TGTGCCAGCAGCTTTCGTGACGAGCAGTACTTC.

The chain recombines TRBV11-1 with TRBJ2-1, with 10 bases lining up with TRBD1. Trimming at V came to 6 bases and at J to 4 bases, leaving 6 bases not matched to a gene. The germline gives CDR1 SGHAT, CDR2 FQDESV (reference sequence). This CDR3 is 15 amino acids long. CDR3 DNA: TGTGCCAGCAGGGACAGGGGGACCCCTTACAATGAGCAGTTCTTC. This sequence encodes CASRDRGTPYNEQFF.

The CDR3 nucleotides read TGTGCCAGCAGCCCCTGGACTAGCTTCTCCTACAATGAGCAGTTCTTC. Its translation is CASSPWTSFSYNEQFF. The V gene is TRBV5-6, the J gene TRBJ2-1, with 8 bases matching TRBD2. Germline V gene sequence: CDR1 SGHDT, CDR2 YYEEEE. J lost 0 bases, V lost 4 bases, and 6 bases had no gene match. This CDR3 comprises 16 residues.

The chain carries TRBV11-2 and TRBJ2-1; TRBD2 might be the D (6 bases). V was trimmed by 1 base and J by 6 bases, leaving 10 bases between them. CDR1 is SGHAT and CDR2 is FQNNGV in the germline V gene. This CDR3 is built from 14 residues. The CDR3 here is CASSLGGLRNEQFF. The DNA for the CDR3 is TGTGCCAGCAGCTTAGGGGGACTCCGCAATGAGCAGTTCTTC.

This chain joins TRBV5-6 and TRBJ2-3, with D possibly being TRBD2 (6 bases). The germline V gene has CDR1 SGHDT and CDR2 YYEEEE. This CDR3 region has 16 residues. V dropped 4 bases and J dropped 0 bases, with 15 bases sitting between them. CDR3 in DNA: TGTGCCAGCAGCCCTAAGACCCTAGCGAGCACAGATACGCAGTATTTT. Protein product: CASSPKTLASTDTQYF.

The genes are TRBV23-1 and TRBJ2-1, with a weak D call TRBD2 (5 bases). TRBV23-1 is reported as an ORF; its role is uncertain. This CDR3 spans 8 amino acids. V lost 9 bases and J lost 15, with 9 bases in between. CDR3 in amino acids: CARLEPFF. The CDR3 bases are TGCGCCAGACTAGAACCGTTCTTC.

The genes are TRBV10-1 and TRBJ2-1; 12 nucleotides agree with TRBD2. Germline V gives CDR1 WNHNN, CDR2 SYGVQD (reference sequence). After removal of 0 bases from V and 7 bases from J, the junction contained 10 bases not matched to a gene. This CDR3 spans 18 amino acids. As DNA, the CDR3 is TGCGCCAGCAGTGAGTCCCAATACGGACTAGCGGGAAGTAATGAGCAGTTCTTC. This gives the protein CASSESQYGLAGSNEQFF.

The CDR3: CASSRQGEANTEAFF. In DNA, the CDR3 is TGTGCCAGCAGCCGACAGGGGGAGGCAAACACTGAAGCTTTCTTT. This sequence joins TRBV6-5 and TRBJ1-1; 9 nucleotides align to TRBD1. The CDR3 contains 15 residues. Germline CDR1 reads MNHEY; CDR2 reads SVGAGI. With 6 bases clipped from V and 2 bases from J, the junction kept 7 bases outside the gene matches.

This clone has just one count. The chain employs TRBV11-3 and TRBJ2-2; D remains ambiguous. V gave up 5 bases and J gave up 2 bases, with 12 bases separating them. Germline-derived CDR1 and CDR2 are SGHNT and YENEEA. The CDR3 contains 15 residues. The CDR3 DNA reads TGTGCCAGCAGCCTTTCTGCGGTAAACACCGGGGAGCTGTTTTTT. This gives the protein CASSLSAVNTGELFF.

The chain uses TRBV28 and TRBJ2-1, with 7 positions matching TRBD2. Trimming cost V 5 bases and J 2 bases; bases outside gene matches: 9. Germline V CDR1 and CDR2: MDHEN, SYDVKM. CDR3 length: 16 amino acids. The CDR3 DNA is TGTGCCAGCAGTCCTCTACGGGGAGGGCCCTACAATGAGCAGTTCTTC. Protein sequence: CASSPLRGGPYNEQFF.

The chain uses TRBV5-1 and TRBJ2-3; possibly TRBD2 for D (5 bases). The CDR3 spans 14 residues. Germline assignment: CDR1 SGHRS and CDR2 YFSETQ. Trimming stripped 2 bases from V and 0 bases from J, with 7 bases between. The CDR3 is CASSFEGSTDTQYF. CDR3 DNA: TGCGCCAGCAGCTTTGAGGGTAGCACAGATACGCAGTATTTT.